The TCR beta chain under discussion was sequenced for a study of OX40 agonist ivuxolimab in advanced cancers. With 2 bases removed from V and 9 bases from J, the gap between germline ends came to 5 bases. The CDR3 length is 11 residues. Germline CDR1 and CDR2: GTSNPN and SVGIG (reference sequence). Profiled with immunoSEQ multiplex PCR; TCRdb holds only in-frame clones, not every one. This table has around 95,000 clones, roughly 93% appearing once. J is TRBJ1-6 and V is TRBV30; D remains ambiguous. The origin of this receptor is an adult with an advanced solid tumor such as melanoma, head and neck, liver or kidney cancer. The specimen was CD4+ or CD8+ T cells sorted from blood, collected in a trial of the OX40 agonist ivuxolimab. CDR3 sequence (DNA): TGTGCCTGGAGTCGCGGTTCACCCCTCCACTTT. Its protein product is CAWSRGSPLHF.